The sequence of this T cell receptor (beta chain) was determined in a study of OX40 agonist ivuxolimab in advanced cancers. For the study at large: Partial responses were recorded for three patients, including one with hepatocellular carcinoma and two with cutaneous melanoma.

Here immunoSEQ multiplex PCR was the method, and the copy in TCRdb shows in-frame clones only, minus some. The sample holds more than 80,000 clones, roughly 91% seen once. CDR3 length equals 14 residues. The V and J ends lost 5 bases and 5 bases respectively, with 15 bases between them. Germline-derived CDR1 and CDR2 are SEHNR and FQNEAQ (reference sequence). This TCR was recovered from an adult with an advanced solid tumor such as melanoma, head and neck, liver or kidney cancer. The V call is TRBV7-9, the J call TRBJ2-5; a possible D gene is TRBD2 (5 bases). The material sequenced was CD4+ or CD8+ T cells sorted from blood, taken in a trial of the OX40 agonist ivuxolimab. Here the CDR3 DNA reads TGTGCCAGCAGCCGTGGGTCGGGAACGGAGACCCAGTACTTC. Translating it yields CASSRGSGTETQYF.